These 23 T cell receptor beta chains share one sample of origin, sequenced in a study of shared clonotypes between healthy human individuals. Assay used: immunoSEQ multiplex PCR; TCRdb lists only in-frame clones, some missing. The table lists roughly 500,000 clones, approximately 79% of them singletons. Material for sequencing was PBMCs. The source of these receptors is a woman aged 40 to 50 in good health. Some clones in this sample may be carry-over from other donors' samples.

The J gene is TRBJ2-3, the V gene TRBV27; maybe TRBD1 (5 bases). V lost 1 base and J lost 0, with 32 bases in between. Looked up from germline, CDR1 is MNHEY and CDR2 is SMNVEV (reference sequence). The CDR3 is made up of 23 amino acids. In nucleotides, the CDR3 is TGTGCCAGCAGTTTATTGGCCCGGCCTGCAGTATTCAGAGGACACCCTAGCACAGATACGCAGTATTTT. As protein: CASSLLARPAVFRGHPSTDTQYF.

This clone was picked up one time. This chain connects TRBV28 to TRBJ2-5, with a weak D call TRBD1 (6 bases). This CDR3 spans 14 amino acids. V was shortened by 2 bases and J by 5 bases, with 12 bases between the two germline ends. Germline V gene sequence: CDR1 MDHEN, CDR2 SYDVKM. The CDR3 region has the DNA TGTGCCAGCAGTTTACAGGGGCGGCGCGAGACCCAGTACTTC. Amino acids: CASSLQGRRETQYF.

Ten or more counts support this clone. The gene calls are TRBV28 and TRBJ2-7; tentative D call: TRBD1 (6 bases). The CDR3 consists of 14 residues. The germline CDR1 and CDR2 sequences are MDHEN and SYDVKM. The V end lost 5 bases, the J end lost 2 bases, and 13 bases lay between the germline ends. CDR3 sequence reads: CASSVLDRTYEQYF. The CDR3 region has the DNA TGTGCCAGCAGTGTGCTGGACAGAACCTACGAGCAGTACTTC.

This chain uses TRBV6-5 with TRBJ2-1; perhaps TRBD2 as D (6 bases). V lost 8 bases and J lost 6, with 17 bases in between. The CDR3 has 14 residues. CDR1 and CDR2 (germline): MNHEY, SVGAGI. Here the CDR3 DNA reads TGTGCCAGCTTAGCGGCCGGAGCCGTCAATGAGCAGTTCTTC. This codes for CASLAAGAVNEQFF.

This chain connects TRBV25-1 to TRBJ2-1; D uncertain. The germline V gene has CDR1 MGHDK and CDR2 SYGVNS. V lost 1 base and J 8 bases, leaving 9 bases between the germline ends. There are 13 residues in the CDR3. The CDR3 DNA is TGTGCCAGCAGTGAATTTAGGGTTGATGAGCAGTTCTTC. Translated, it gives CASSEFRVDEQFF.

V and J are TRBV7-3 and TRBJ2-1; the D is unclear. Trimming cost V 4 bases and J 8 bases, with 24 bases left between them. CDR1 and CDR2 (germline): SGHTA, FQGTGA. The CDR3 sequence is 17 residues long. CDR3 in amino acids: CASSSPPGRNMGHEQFF. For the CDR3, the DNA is TGTGCCAGCAGCTCCCCCCCGGGCCGAAATATGGGTCATGAGCAGTTCTTC. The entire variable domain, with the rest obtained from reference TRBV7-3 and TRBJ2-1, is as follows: GAGVSQTPSNKVTEKGKYVELRCDPISGHTALYWYRQSLGQGPEFLIYFQGTGAADDSGLPNDRFFAVRPEGSVSTLKIQRTERGDSAVYLCASSSPPGRNMGHEQFFGPGTRLTVL.

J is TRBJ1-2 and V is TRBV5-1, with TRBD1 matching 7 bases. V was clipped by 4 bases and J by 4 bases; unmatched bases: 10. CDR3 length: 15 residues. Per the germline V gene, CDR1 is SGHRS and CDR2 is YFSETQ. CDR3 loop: CASSPDGTDIYGYTF. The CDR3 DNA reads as TGCGCCAGCAGCCCGGACGGGACAGACATCTATGGCTACACCTTC.

For the CDR3, the DNA is TGTGCCAGCAGCTTCGCTAGCGGGAAGAGGTATGAGCAGTTCTTC. The encoded protein is CASSFASGKRYEQFF. The chain is built from TRBV7-7 and TRBJ2-1, with TRBD2 matching 9 bases. This CDR3 has 15 amino acids. The V and J ends lost 3 bases and 8 bases, in that order; junction bases with no gene match: 8. In germline, CDR1 is SSHAT, CDR2 FNYEAQ (reference sequence).

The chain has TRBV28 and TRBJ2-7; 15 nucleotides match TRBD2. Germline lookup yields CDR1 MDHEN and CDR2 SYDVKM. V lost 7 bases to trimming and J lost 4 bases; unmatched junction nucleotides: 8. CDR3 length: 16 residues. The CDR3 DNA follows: TGTGCCAGCACCGGACTAGCGGGAGGGCCTTATTACGAGCAGTACTTC. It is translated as CASTGLAGGPYYEQYF.

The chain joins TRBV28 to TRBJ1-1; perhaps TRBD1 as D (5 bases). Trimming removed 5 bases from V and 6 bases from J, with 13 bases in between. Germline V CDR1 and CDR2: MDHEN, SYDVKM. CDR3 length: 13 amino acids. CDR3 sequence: CASSPPPGPEAFF. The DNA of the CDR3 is TGTGCCAGCAGTCCGCCCCCGGGGCCTGAAGCTTTCTTT. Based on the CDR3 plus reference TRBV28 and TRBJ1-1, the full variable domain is DVKVTQSSRYLVKRTGEKVFLECVQDMDHENMFWYRQDPGLGLRLIYFSYDVKMKEKGDIPEGYSVSREKKERFSLILESASTNQTSMYLCASSPPPGPEAFFGQGTRLTVV.

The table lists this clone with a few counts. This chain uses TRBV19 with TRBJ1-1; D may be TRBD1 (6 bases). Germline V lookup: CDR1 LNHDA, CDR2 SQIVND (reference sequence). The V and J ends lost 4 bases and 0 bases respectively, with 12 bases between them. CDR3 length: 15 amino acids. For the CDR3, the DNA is TGTGCCAGTAGTACCGGGGACAACATGAACACTGAAGCTTTCTTT. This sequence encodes CASSTGDNMNTEAFF.

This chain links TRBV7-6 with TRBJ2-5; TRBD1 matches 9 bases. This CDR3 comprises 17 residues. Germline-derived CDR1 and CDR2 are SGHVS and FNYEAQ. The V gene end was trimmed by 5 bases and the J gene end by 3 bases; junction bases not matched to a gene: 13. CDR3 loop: CASSLKLGWTGEETQYF. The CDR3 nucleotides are TGTGCCAGCAGCCTCAAACTTGGTTGGACAGGGGAAGAGACCCAGTACTTC. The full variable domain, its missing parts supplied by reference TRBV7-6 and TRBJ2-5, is GAGVSQSPRYKVTKRGQDVALRCDPISGHVSLYWYRQALGQGPEFLTYFNYEAQQDKSGLPNDRFSAERPEGSISTLTIQRTEQRDSAMYRCASSLKLGWTGEETQYFGPGTRLLVL.

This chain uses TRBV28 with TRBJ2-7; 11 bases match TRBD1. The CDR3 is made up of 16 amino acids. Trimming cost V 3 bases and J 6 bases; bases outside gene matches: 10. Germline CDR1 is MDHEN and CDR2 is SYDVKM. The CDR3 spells CASSLGTGGFPGEQYF. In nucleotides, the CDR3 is TGTGCCAGCAGTTTGGGGACAGGGGGTTTCCCAGGCGAGCAGTACTTC. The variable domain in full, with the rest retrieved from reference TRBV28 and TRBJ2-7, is DVKVTQSSRYLVKRTGEKVFLECVQDMDHENMFWYRQDPGLGLRLIYFSYDVKMKEKGDIPEGYSVSREKKERFSLILESASTNQTSMYLCASSLGTGGFPGEQYFGPGTRLTVT.

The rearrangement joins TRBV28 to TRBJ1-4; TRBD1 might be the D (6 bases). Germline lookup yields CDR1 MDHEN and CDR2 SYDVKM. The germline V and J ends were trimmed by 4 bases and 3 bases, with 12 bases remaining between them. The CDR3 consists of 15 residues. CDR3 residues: CASSSTGAANEKLFF. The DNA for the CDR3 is TGTGCCAGCAGTTCGACAGGTGCTGCTAATGAAAAACTGTTTTTT.

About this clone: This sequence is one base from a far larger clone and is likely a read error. CDR3 sequence reads: CASSSRQDNTEAFF. CDR3 sequence (DNA): TGTGCCAGCAGTTCGCGGCAGGACAACACTGAAGCTTTCTTT. The chain has TRBV27 and TRBJ1-1; D remains unclear. The germline CDR1 and CDR2 sequences are MNHEY and SMNVEV (reference sequence). The CDR3 loop spans 14 amino acids. With 4 bases removed from V and 2 bases from J, the gap between germline ends came to 11 bases.

This CDR3 is CASSLGGEEFYGYTF. CDR3 DNA sequence: TGTGCCAGCAGTTTAGGGGGGGAGGAATTCTATGGCTACACCTTC. The gene calls are TRBV28 and TRBJ1-2; D is possibly TRBD1 (5 bases). Trimming took off 2 bases at V and 4 bases at J, with 14 bases between the two ends. Germline CDR1 MDHEN, CDR2 SYDVKM. CDR3 size: 15 residues.

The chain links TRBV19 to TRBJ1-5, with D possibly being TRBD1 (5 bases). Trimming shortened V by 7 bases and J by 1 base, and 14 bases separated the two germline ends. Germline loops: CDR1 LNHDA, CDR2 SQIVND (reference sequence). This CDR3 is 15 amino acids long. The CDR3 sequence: CASTIGGGSNQPQHF. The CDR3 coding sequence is TGTGCCAGTACCATCGGGGGGGGGAGCAATCAGCCCCAGCATTTT.

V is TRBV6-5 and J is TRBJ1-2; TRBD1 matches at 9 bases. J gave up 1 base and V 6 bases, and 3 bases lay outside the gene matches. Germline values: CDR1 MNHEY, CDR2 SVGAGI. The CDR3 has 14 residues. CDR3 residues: CASSRQGVNYGYTF. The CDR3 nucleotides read TGTGCCAGCAGCCGACAGGGGGTTAACTATGGCTACACCTTC.

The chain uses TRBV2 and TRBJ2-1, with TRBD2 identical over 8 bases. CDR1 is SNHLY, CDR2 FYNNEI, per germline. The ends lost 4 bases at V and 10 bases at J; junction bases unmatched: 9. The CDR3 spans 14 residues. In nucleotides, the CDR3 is TGTGCCAGCAGTGGAGGAGCGGGAGTTTGGGAGCAGTTCTTC. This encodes CASSGGAGVWEQFF.

As DNA, the CDR3 is TGTGCCAGCAGCTTAGTTAGCGGTGGTGGCTACGAGCAGTACTTC. The encoded protein is CASSLVSGGGYEQYF. This rearrangement joins TRBV7-2 to TRBJ2-7; D may be TRBD2 (6 bases). The CDR3 runs 15 residues. Germline CDR1 is SGHTA and CDR2 is FQGNSA. V lost 1 base and J 3 bases, leaving 13 bases between the germline ends.

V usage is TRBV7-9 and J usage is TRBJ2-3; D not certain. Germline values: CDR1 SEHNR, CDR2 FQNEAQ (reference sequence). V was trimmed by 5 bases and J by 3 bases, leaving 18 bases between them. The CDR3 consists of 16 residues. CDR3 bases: TGTGCCAGCAGCCCCGACCTCCCTCTGGGGACAGATACGCAGTATTTT. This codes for CASSPDLPLGTDTQYF.

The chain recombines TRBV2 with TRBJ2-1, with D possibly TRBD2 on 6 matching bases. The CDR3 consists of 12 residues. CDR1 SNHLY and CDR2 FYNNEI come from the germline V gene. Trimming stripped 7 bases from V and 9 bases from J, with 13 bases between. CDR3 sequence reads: CASTRLVVEQFF. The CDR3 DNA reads TGTGCCAGCACCCGACTAGTTGTTGAGCAGTTCTTC. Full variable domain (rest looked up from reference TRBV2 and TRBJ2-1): EPEVTQTPSHQVTQMGQEVILRCVPISNHLYFYWYRQILGQKVEFLVSFYNNEISEKSEIFDDQFSVERPDGSNFTLKIRSTKLEDSAMYFCASTRLVVEQFFGPGTRLTVL.

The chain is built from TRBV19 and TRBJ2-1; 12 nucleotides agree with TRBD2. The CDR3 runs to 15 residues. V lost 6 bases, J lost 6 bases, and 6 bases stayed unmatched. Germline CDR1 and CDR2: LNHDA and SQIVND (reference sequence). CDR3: CASSSWTSGVNEQFF. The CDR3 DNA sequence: TGTGCCAGTAGCTCCTGGACTAGCGGGGTCAATGAGCAGTTCTTC.